Shown below are 11 T cell receptor beta chains from a single sample sequenced in a study of immune cell composition in non-small cell lung cancer. TCRdb's copy holds only in-frame clones and misses some; the assay was immunoSEQ multiplex PCR. Of about 7,600 clones in the sample, roughly 80% were seen once. The sequencing sample was made of lung tumor tissue. The receptors originated from a human donor with non-small cell lung cancer.

The rearrangement uses TRBV10-3 and TRBJ2-1, with 9 bases fitting TRBD1. In germline, CDR1 is ENHRY, CDR2 SYGVKD. V gave up 7 bases and J gave up 7 bases; unmatched junction bases: 5. This CDR3 is built from 13 residues. This CDR3 reads CAITDDRGNEQFF. CDR3 nucleotide sequence: TGTGCCATCACCGATGACAGGGGGAATGAGCAGTTCTTC.

V is TRBV6-1 and J is TRBJ2-1; weak D call: TRBD1 (6 bases). CDR3 length: 15 amino acids. Per germline, CDR1 MNHNS and CDR2 SASEGT. Trimming removed 3 bases from V and 5 bases from J, with 14 bases in between. In DNA form, the CDR3 reads TGTGCCAGCAGTGAGACAGGAGCGATCAACAATGAGCAGTTCTTC. This encodes CASSETGAINNEQFF.

The CDR3, as DNA: TGTGCCAGCAGCTTCGGGACAGGGGGAGACTATGGCTACACCTTC. Amino acid sequence: CASSFGTGGDYGYTF. This chain links TRBV11-3 with TRBJ1-2, with 11 bases that match TRBD1. Germline CDR1 and CDR2: SGHNT and YENEEA. CDR3 length: 15 amino acids. V was pared by 3 bases and J by 3 bases, with 3 bases of the junction left unmatched.

The chain carries TRBV28 and TRBJ1-2; perhaps TRBD1 as D (6 bases). V lost 6 bases to trimming and J lost 4 bases, with 18 bases between them. This CDR3 spans 15 amino acids. CDR1 and CDR2 (germline): MDHEN, SYDVKM. CDR3 sequence reads: CASSSTTTGLYGYTF. In nucleotides, the CDR3 is TGTGCCAGCAGCTCCACCACGACAGGACTCTATGGCTACACCTTC.

The chain has TRBV11-2 and TRBJ1-1, with TRBD1 as a possible D gene (5 bases). CDR3 length: 12 residues. The germline V gene has CDR1 SGHAT and CDR2 FQNNGV. V lost 4 bases, J lost 10 bases, and 13 bases lay in between. The CDR3 sequence is CASSSNSGVAFF. Written as DNA, the CDR3 is TGTGCCAGCAGCTCTAACTCGGGGGTAGCTTTCTTT.

Of note for this clone: One end of the junction fails to match germline, which may point to a read error. The CDR3 DNA follows: TGTGCTAGCAGCTCAGGGGGATCCTCCGGGGAGCTGTTTTTT. This translates into CASSSGGSSGELFF. This chain joins TRBV7-7 and TRBJ2-2; 7 nucleotides align to TRBD1. The germline V gene has CDR1 SSHAT and CDR2 FNYEAQ (reference sequence). The CDR3 runs to 14 residues.

The chain employs TRBV15 and TRBJ2-2, with D maybe TRBD2 (5 bases). CDR3 length: 15 amino acids. The germline CDR1 and CDR2 sequences are LNHNV and YYDKDF (reference sequence). V shed 5 bases and J shed 4 bases, with 14 bases lying between them. The CDR3 sequence is CATSSSSAGTGELFF. The DNA for the CDR3 is TGTGCCACCAGCTCGAGTAGCGCGGGCACCGGGGAGCTGTTTTTT.

The chain is built from TRBV6-8 and TRBJ2-5; D ambiguous. Germline CDR1 is MNHGY and CDR2 is SAAAGT. The CDR3 runs to 11 residues. V shed 2 bases and J shed 7 bases, with 5 bases lying between them. This CDR3 is CASSYGSTQYF. CDR3 nucleotides: TGTGCCAGCAGTTACGGATCGACCCAGTACTTC.

This rearrangement joins TRBV2 to TRBJ2-7, with D perhaps TRBD1 (5 bases). V lost 5 bases to trimming and J lost 7 bases, with 15 bases between them. Germline values: CDR1 SNHLY, CDR2 FYNNEI. The CDR3 sequence is 13 residues long. The CDR3 coding sequence is TGTGCCAGCAGTTACATGGGAAAGGGGGAGCAGTACTTC. Amino acids: CASSYMGKGEQYF.

This clone showed up just a few times. The CDR3 region has the DNA TGCGCCAGCAGCCAAGATCGGACAGGGAGACGGAAAGCTTTCTTT. Residues: CASSQDRTGRRKAFF. The chain couples TRBV4-3 to TRBJ1-1; the match to TRBD1 covers 8 bases. Per the germline V gene, CDR1 is LGHNA and CDR2 is YSLEER. The CDR3 is 15 residues long. The V gene end was trimmed by 0 bases and the J gene end by 9 bases; junction bases not matched to a gene: 9.

This chain uses TRBV27 with TRBJ2-1, with D perhaps assigned TRBD1 or TRBD2 (6 bases each). The CDR3 spans 12 residues. Trimming cost V 6 bases and J 10 bases, with 13 bases left between them. Per the germline V gene, CDR1 is MNHEY and CDR2 is SMNVEV (reference sequence). Here the CDR3 reads CASRGAGTEQFF. As DNA, the CDR3 is TGTGCCAGCAGAGGGGCGGGGACAGAGCAGTTCTTC.